This TCR beta chain appears in the sequencing data of a study of naive and memory T cell subsets. Study-wide results and limits: This RNA-based method may be sensitive to activation-related transcript changes.

Turning to this clonotype: Its antigen remains unknown.

An oligonucleotide containing a UMI was ligated to the 3' end of TCR cDNA. Unsorted total RNA, roughly 1 to 1000 ng, was DNase treated before reverse transcription. Trimming left V 4 bases short and J 5 bases short, with 12 bases between. CDR3 size: 14 residues. In germline, CDR1 is MDHEN, CDR2 SYDVKM. Ligated cDNA underwent four rounds of PCR with nested alpha and beta constant region primers and SP2. Each CDR3 protein is one row after TCRdb ran MiXCR on the 5' RACE reads. This sample has 55,000 to 65,000 distinct CDR3 sequences; around 8% occur once, and the top ten carry about 19%. The clonotype was recovered from a female donor in good health. This chain connects TRBV28 to TRBJ2-1, with D perhaps matching TRBD1 (6 bases). CDR3 bases: TGTGCCAGCAGTTATGGGGGCGCCAACAATGAGCAGTTCTTC. Its protein is CASSYGGANNEQFF.